The 31 T cell receptor beta chains below all came from one sample that was sequenced in a study of blood T cell repertoires in COVID-19. Data came from immunoSEQ multiplex PCR; TCRdb stores just in-frame clones and leaves some out. The sample has approximately 270,000 clones, roughly four fifths seen once; the top ten hold about 9%. The specimen sequenced was peripheral blood. These receptors all come from a man older than 75 with acute or convalescent COVID-19.

In the case of this clone: One end of the junction is discordant with germline, which a read error may explain. The chain employs TRBV7-2 and TRBJ2-7; 7 positions match TRBD2. This CDR3 region has 14 residues. CDR1 SGHTA and CDR2 FQGNSA come from the germline V gene. As DNA, the CDR3 is TGTGCCAGCAGCCCAGCGGGAAGCTTGTACGGGCAGTACTTC. It is translated as CASSPAGSLYGQYF.

The CDR3 sequence: CASRVLGLYNEQFF. CDR3 coding DNA: TGTGCCAGCAGAGTACTGGGCCTTTACAATGAGCAGTTCTTC. This rearrangement joins TRBV2 to TRBJ2-1; D gene ambiguous. Trimming pared 6 bases from V and 4 bases from J, leaving 13 bases between. This CDR3 has 14 residues. The V gene's germline CDR1 is SNHLY and CDR2 FYNNEI.

This clone was found once. The chain uses TRBV5-4 and TRBJ2-3; D may be TRBD1 (5 bases). The ends were cut back, 0 bases at V and 5 bases at J, with 13 bases in the middle. The CDR3 totals 15 residues. Looked up from germline, CDR1 is SGHNT and CDR2 is YYREEE (reference sequence). In DNA form, the CDR3 reads TGTGCCAGCAGCTTGGCGGGCAGGGCAGGAGATACGCAGTATTTT. Amino acids: CASSLAGRAGDTQYF. Full variable domain (remainder filled in from reference TRBV5-4 and TRBJ2-3): ETGVTQSPTHLIKTRGQQVTLRCSSQSGHNTVSWYQQALGQGPQFIFQYYREEENGRGNFPPRFSGLQFPNYSSELNVNALELDDSALYLCASSLAGRAGDTQYFGPGTRLTVL.

As concerns this clone: Other DNA sequences within the sample encode an identical CDR3. V gene TRBV6-5 combines with J gene TRBJ1-2; TRBD1 matches at 9 bases. V gave up 4 bases and J gave up 0 bases; unmatched junction bases: 3. CDR1 is MNHEY and CDR2 is SVGAGI in the germline V gene. This CDR3 region has 15 residues. The CDR3 loop is CASSFRTGANYGYTF. In DNA form, the CDR3 reads TGTGCCAGCAGTTTTCGGACAGGGGCTAACTATGGCTACACCTTC.

This sequence joins TRBV28 and TRBJ2-3, with D possibly TRBD1 on 5 matching bases. Per germline, CDR1 MDHEN and CDR2 SYDVKM. This CDR3 is 16 amino acids long. Trimming stripped 5 bases from V and 5 bases from J, with 20 bases between. The CDR3 sequence: CASSTRQSYQGDTQYF. In DNA form, the CDR3 reads TGTGCCAGCAGTACCCGACAGTCCTACCAGGGAGATACGCAGTATTTT.

V is TRBV28 and J is TRBJ2-1; tentative D call: TRBD1 (5 bases). The V end was cut by 5 bases, the J end by 2 bases, with 13 bases between. Germline-derived CDR1 and CDR2 are MDHEN and SYDVKM. The length of the CDR3 is 15 residues. The CDR3 region is CASSPFGRAYNEQFF. Written as DNA, the CDR3 is TGTGCCAGCAGTCCCTTTGGCAGGGCCTACAATGAGCAGTTCTTC.

The rearrangement links TRBV5-1 to TRBJ2-1, with 9 bases matching TRBD1. The germline CDR1 and CDR2 sequences are SGHRS and YFSETQ. The CDR3 has 14 residues. The ends lost 3 bases at V and 6 bases at J; junction bases unmatched: 4. CDR3 sequence reads: CASSSTGGFNEQFF. In DNA, the CDR3 is TGCGCCAGCAGCTCGACAGGGGGGTTCAATGAGCAGTTCTTC.

The V call is TRBV15, the J call TRBJ2-1; a weak D match, TRBD2 (6 bases). The CDR3 sequence is 16 residues long. Germline V gene data show CDR1 as LNHNV and CDR2 as YYDKDF (reference sequence). V was shortened by 0 bases and J by 7 bases, with 16 bases between the two germline ends. The CDR3 DNA sequence: TGTGCCACCAGCAGAGAGTTCCTAGCGTCGAAGAATGAGCAGTTCTTC. Its protein is CATSREFLASKNEQFF.

In nucleotides, the CDR3 is TGTGCCAGCAGTAGGGACAGGGGGGGATCACCCCTCCACTTT. As protein: CASSRDRGGSPLHF. The chain carries TRBV6-5 and TRBJ1-6; 11 nucleotides align to TRBD1. Germline loops: CDR1 MNHEY, CDR2 SVGAGI. The CDR3 spans 14 residues. The junction had 4 bases not matched to a gene; V was cut back by 5 bases and J by 10 bases.

The gene calls are TRBV2 and TRBJ1-5; possible D gene TRBD1, 5 bases. The germline V and J ends were trimmed by 5 bases and 6 bases, with 14 bases remaining between them. This CDR3 has 14 residues. Germline V gene data show CDR1 as SNHLY and CDR2 as FYNNEI. The CDR3 spells CASSIGGFRQPQHF. In nucleotides, the CDR3 is TGTGCCAGCAGTATTGGGGGGTTTCGTCAGCCCCAGCATTTT.

This chain joins TRBV4-1 and TRBJ1-1; D remains unclear. The CDR3 runs to 17 residues. Germline CDR1 and CDR2: MGHRA and YSYEKL. V lost 1 base, J lost 1 base, and 16 bases lay in between. The chain's CDR3 is CASSQGKSWLRNTEAFF. The CDR3 bases are TGCGCCAGCAGCCAAGGAAAGAGTTGGTTGAGGAACACTGAAGCTTTCTTT.

This clone has a handful of counts. The rearrangement uses TRBV19 and TRBJ1-5; the match to TRBD1 covers 7 bases. Germline V gives CDR1 LNHDA, CDR2 SQIVND (reference sequence). This CDR3 region has 13 residues. With V trimmed by 10 bases and J by 2 bases, 5 bases remained unmatched. CDR3 DNA sequence: TGTGCCACTAGGACAGGCCGCAATCAGCCCCAGCATTTT. It yields the protein CATRTGRNQPQHF.

This clone was recorded a few times. The CDR3 nucleotides read TGTGCCAGCAGCTCCGGGACTCTCGGTGAAAAACTGTTTTTT. It yields the protein CASSSGTLGEKLFF. The chain uses TRBV11-1 and TRBJ1-4; D is possibly TRBD1 (5 bases). Germline-derived CDR1 and CDR2 are SGHAT and FQDESV (reference sequence). This CDR3 is 14 amino acids long. The germline V and J ends were trimmed by 4 bases and 7 bases, with 13 bases remaining between them.

The chain is built from TRBV4-1 and TRBJ1-5, with 9 bases aligning to TRBD1. The germline gives CDR1 MGHRA, CDR2 YSYEKL. CDR3 length: 15 amino acids. Germline trimming cut 4 bases from V and 7 bases from J; bases unmatched to any gene: 8. The CDR3 is CASSLNNRGLQPQHF. CDR3 coding DNA: TGCGCCAGCAGCCTCAATAACAGGGGGCTCCAGCCCCAGCATTTT.

V usage is TRBV24-1 and J usage is TRBJ2-3; TRBD2 agrees at 10 bases. The junction had 7 bases not matched to a gene; V was cut back by 2 bases and J by 6 bases. This CDR3 has 16 amino acids. CDR1 is KGHDR and CDR2 is SFDVKD in the germline V gene. The CDR3 region has the DNA TGTGCCACCAGTGATTCTCCTAGCGGGAGCGTGGATACGCAGTATTTT. It translates to CATSDSPSGSVDTQYF.

The rearrangement links TRBV19 to TRBJ2-7, with TRBD2 matching 8 bases. This CDR3 region has 15 residues. Germline CDR1 and CDR2: LNHDA and SQIVND (reference sequence). The V gene end was trimmed by 3 bases and the J gene end by 0 bases; junction bases not matched to a gene: 4. The CDR3 sequence: CASSMGGRSSYEQYF. The CDR3 coding sequence is TGTGCCAGTAGTATGGGCGGGAGGTCCTCCTACGAGCAGTACTTC.

The V call is TRBV24-1, the J call TRBJ1-2; D unresolved. Germline V CDR1 and CDR2: KGHDR, SFDVKD. The CDR3 totals 14 residues. V was shortened by 7 bases and J by 4 bases, with 15 bases between the two germline ends. The CDR3 DNA reads TGTGCCACCAGCAATTCAGGCTACGGCTATGGCTACACCTTC. As protein: CATSNSGYGYGYTF.

The V and J genes are TRBV9 and TRBJ2-5; 15 bases align to TRBD2. The CDR3 spans 18 residues. Germline lookup yields CDR1 SGDLS and CDR2 YYNGEE. The V gene end was trimmed by 2 bases and the J gene end by 5 bases; junction bases not matched to a gene: 10. The CDR3 DNA is TGTGCCAGCAGCGTCGGCGGACTAGCGGGAGGGCCCCGGGAGACCCAGTACTTC. Protein: CASSVGGLAGGPRETQYF.

The chain recombines TRBV19 with TRBJ1-1, with D hard to call. Germline assignment: CDR1 LNHDA and CDR2 SQIVND (reference sequence). CDR3 length equals 14 residues. The germline V and J ends were trimmed by 2 bases and 1 base, with 8 bases remaining between them. Here the CDR3 DNA reads TGTGCCAGTAGTATAAAGAGGCAGAACACTGAAGCTTTCTTT. Protein product: CASSIKRQNTEAFF.

This clone was recorded once. The chain carries TRBV6-5 and TRBJ1-5, with D unclear. CDR3 length: 13 amino acids. The germline V gene encodes CDR1 MNHEY and CDR2 SVGAGI. V lost 8 bases and J lost 1, with 9 bases in between. In nucleotides, the CDR3 is TGTGCCAGCGGTAGAAACAGCAATCAGCCCCAGCATTTT. Amino acid sequence: CASGRNSNQPQHF.

This chain links TRBV30 with TRBJ2-5; 13 bases match TRBD2. CDR1 is GTSNPN, CDR2 SVGIG, per germline (reference sequence). Trimming cost V 0 bases and J 5 bases; bases outside gene matches: 3. This CDR3 spans 15 amino acids. CDR3 coding DNA: TGTGCCTGGAGTGTACTAGCGGGAGGGCCGGAGACCCAGTACTTC. Translation gives CAWSVLAGGPETQYF. The complete variable domain, with remaining parts taken from reference TRBV30 and TRBJ2-5, reads SQTIHQWPATLVQPVGSPLSLECTVEGTSNPNLYWYRQAAGRGLQLLFYSVGIGQISSEVPQNLSASRPQDRQFILSSKKLLLSDSGFYLCAWSVLAGGPETQYFGPGTRLLVL.

The gene calls are TRBV7-9 and TRBJ2-4; tentatively, D is TRBD2 (6 bases). This CDR3 region has 17 residues. The V and J ends lost 3 bases and 0 bases respectively, with 15 bases between them. The germline CDR1 and CDR2 sequences are SEHNR and FQNEAQ (reference sequence). The chain's CDR3 is CASSFVGTGLAKNIQYF. In DNA form, the CDR3 reads TGTGCCAGCAGCTTTGTGGGGACGGGACTAGCCAAAAACATTCAGTACTTC. The full variable domain, completed using reference TRBV7-9 and TRBJ2-4, is DTGVSQNPRHKITKRGQNVTFRCDPISEHNRLYWYRQTLGQGPEFLTYFQNEAQLEKSRLLSDRFSAERPKGSFSTLEIQRTEQGDSAMYLCASSFVGTGLAKNIQYFGAGTRLSVL.

The rearrangement uses TRBV6-5 and TRBJ2-7; D possibly corresponds to TRBD2 (6 bases). This CDR3 spans 15 amino acids. The V gene lost 5 bases and the J gene lost 0 bases, with 14 bases spanning the gap. Germline V gives CDR1 MNHEY, CDR2 SVGAGI. In DNA, the CDR3 is TGTGCCAGCAGTCCCATCCGGGGGAGCTCCTACGAGCAGTACTTC. Translation gives CASSPIRGSSYEQYF.

This chain joins TRBV30 and TRBJ2-6; TRBD1 is a possible D gene (6 bases). CDR3 length: 18 amino acids. Trimming pared 1 base from V and 0 bases from J, leaving 16 bases between. CDR1 and CDR2 (germline): GTSNPN, SVGIG (reference sequence). CDR3 sequence: CAWSARGGWFSGANVLTF. CDR3 bases: TGTGCCTGGAGTGCCCGAGGGGGTTGGTTCTCTGGGGCCAACGTCCTGACTTTC.

The rearrangement links TRBV28 to TRBJ2-7; unclear D gene. The CDR3 sequence is 12 residues long. From germline, CDR1 is MDHEN and CDR2 SYDVKM. Trimming cost V 3 bases and J 3 bases, with 6 bases left between them. DNA of the CDR3: TGTGCCAGCAGTTTCCTAAACTACGAGCAGTACTTC. It codes for CASSFLNYEQYF. The full variable domain, its missing parts supplied by reference TRBV28 and TRBJ2-7, is DVKVTQSSRYLVKRTGEKVFLECVQDMDHENMFWYRQDPGLGLRLIYFSYDVKMKEKGDIPEGYSVSREKKERFSLILESASTNQTSMYLCASSFLNYEQYFGPGTRLTVT.

The sample holds one count of this clone. The chain joins TRBV4-1 to TRBJ1-6, with D possibly TRBD1 on 5 matching bases. This CDR3 is 16 amino acids long. With 1 base removed from V and 9 bases from J, the gap between germline ends came to 16 bases. Germline V gives CDR1 MGHRA, CDR2 YSYEKL. The DNA for the CDR3 is TGCGCCAGCAGCCAAGCCCCCCGGGGGGATGTTTCACCCCTCCACTTT. Its protein is CASSQAPRGDVSPLHF.

This chain connects TRBV3-1 (or the pseudogene TRBV3-2) to TRBJ1-1; tentative D call: TRBD1 (5 bases). Looked up from germline, CDR1 is LGHDT and CDR2 is YNNKEL (reference sequence). The CDR3 extends over 15 amino acids. The V and J ends lost 3 bases and 4 bases respectively, with 15 bases between them. DNA of the CDR3: TGTGCCAGCAGCCAGGTATTGGGGGGTGGCACTGAAGCTTTCTTT. Its translation: CASSQVLGGGTEAFF.

This clone turned up a few times. The chain joins TRBV7-9 to TRBJ2-2; 12 bases align to TRBD2. The germline gives CDR1 SEHNR, CDR2 FQNEAQ (reference sequence). With 3 bases clipped from V and 5 bases from J, the junction kept 4 bases outside the gene matches. The CDR3 is 16 amino acids. The CDR3 spells CASSFSTSGGTGELFF. For the CDR3, the DNA is TGTGCCAGCAGCTTCTCTACTAGCGGGGGGACCGGGGAGCTGTTTTTT.

The table lists this clone with a few counts. The CDR3 bases are TGTGCCATCAGCCGACAGGAAAGCAATCAGCCCCAGCATTTT. It yields the protein CAISRQESNQPQHF. The chain employs TRBV10-3 and TRBJ1-5, with D maybe TRBD1 (6 bases). CDR1 is ENHRY and CDR2 is SYGVKD in the germline V gene. Trimming removed 6 bases at V and 1 base at J, with 10 bases between. The length of the CDR3 is 14 residues.

In its sample, this clone was seen once. The V and J genes are TRBV4-2 and TRBJ2-7; 12 nucleotides agree with TRBD2. The germline V gene encodes CDR1 LGHNA and CDR2 YNFKEQ. V was clipped by 4 bases and J by 8 bases; unmatched bases: 6. The CDR3 length is 14 residues. CDR3 sequence (DNA): TGTGCCAGCAGCCCTGGACTAGCGGGGACTCAGCAGTACTTC. Translation: CASSPGLAGTQQYF.

The gene calls are TRBV5-6 and TRBJ1-5; 9 bases are shared with TRBD1. Germline trimming cut 4 bases from V and 6 bases from J; bases unmatched to any gene: 8. The CDR3 covers 15 residues. Germline assignment: CDR1 SGHDT and CDR2 YYEEEE. CDR3 amino acids: CASSRRQGGLQPQHF. CDR3 in DNA: TGTGCCAGCAGCCGTCGACAGGGGGGCCTTCAGCCCCAGCATTTT.